What follows are 24 T cell receptor beta chains derived from one specimen sequenced in a study of cytomegalovirus exposure and HLA in healthy donors. Assay: immunoSEQ multiplex PCR; the TCRdb copy retains only in-frame clones and omits some. The table has about 280,000 clones, approximately 86% seen once. The specimen was PBMCs. The receptors here all came from a young woman in good health and CMV-seronegative.

The rearrangement links TRBV6-5 to TRBJ2-6, with TRBD1 as a possible D gene (5 bases). Deletions cut 1 base from V and 0 bases from J, with 7 bases between. The CDR3 has 16 amino acids. Germline V lookup: CDR1 MNHEY, CDR2 SVGAGI. The CDR3 nucleotides read TGTGCCAGCAGTTACTTGACAGCCTCTGGGGCCAACGTCCTGACTTTC. This translates into CASSYLTASGANVLTF.

This rearrangement joins TRBV5-1 to TRBJ1-1; 9 bases map to TRBD1. The CDR3 extends over 14 amino acids. Germline values: CDR1 SGHRS, CDR2 YFSETQ. V gave up 4 bases and J gave up 2 bases; unmatched junction bases: 3. This CDR3 reads CASSPQGANTEAFF. CDR3 sequence (DNA): TGCGCCAGCAGCCCACAGGGGGCTAACACTGAAGCTTTCTTT.

This chain connects TRBV5-1 to TRBJ2-5; TRBD1 is a possible D gene (6 bases). Trimming removed 4 bases from V and 1 base from J, with 11 bases in between. The CDR3 totals 14 residues. Germline V gene lookup returns CDR1 SGHRS and CDR2 YFSETQ. In DNA form, the CDR3 reads TGCGCCAGCAGCACAGGGACATCCCAAGAGACCCAGTACTTC. Protein product: CASSTGTSQETQYF.

The chain links TRBV13 to TRBJ1-2; tentatively, D is TRBD1 (5 bases). The germline V and J ends were trimmed by 2 bases and 5 bases, with 15 bases remaining between them. This CDR3 spans 15 amino acids. CDR1 PRHDT and CDR2 FYEKMQ come from the germline V gene (reference sequence). Here the CDR3 reads CASSLNLRQTYGYTF. The CDR3 region has the DNA TGTGCCAGCAGCTTAAATCTAAGACAGACGTATGGCTACACCTTC.

The chain links TRBV5-1 to TRBJ1-2, with a tentative D call TRBD1 (6 bases). The CDR3 runs to 14 residues. The ends were cut back, 2 bases at V and 4 bases at J, with 12 bases in the middle. Germline CDR1 is SGHRS and CDR2 is YFSETQ. CDR3 nucleotide sequence: TGCGCCAGCAGCTTTGGGGAAGGGGGCTATGGCTACACCTTC. It specifies CASSFGEGGYGYTF.

The V gene is TRBV27, the J gene TRBJ1-6; no clear D. The CDR3 runs to 16 residues. Germline V CDR1 and CDR2: MNHEY, SMNVEV (reference sequence). V was trimmed by 0 bases and J by 7 bases, leaving 13 bases between them. The DNA of the CDR3 is TGTGCCAGCAGTTTATCGTCCGGGGAAAGGAATTCACCCCTCCACTTT. This encodes CASSLSSGERNSPLHF.

The chain recombines TRBV4-3 with TRBJ2-5; TRBD1 agrees at 7 bases. The CDR3 loop spans 13 amino acids. The V and J ends lost 2 bases and 5 bases, in that order; junction bases with no gene match: 2. Germline CDR1 is LGHNA and CDR2 is YSLEER. DNA of the CDR3: TGCGCCAGCAGCCAAACAGGGGTGGAGACCCAGTACTTC. It translates to CASSQTGVETQYF.

This chain links TRBV4-3 with TRBJ1-3, with D possibly matching TRBD1 (6 bases). Germline V gene data show CDR1 as LGHNA and CDR2 as YSLEER. The CDR3 sequence is 19 residues long. V was shortened by 2 bases and J by 2 bases, with 22 bases between the two germline ends. CDR3 DNA: TGCGCCAGCAGCCAATGGGGGCAGGGGAACAGGTTTCCTGGAAACACCATATATTTT. This encodes CASSQWGQGNRFPGNTIYF.

The chain carries TRBV28 and TRBJ2-7; D uncertain. Germline V gene data show CDR1 as MDHEN and CDR2 as SYDVKM. Deletions cut 5 bases from V and 5 bases from J, with 13 bases between. The CDR3 spans 13 residues. The CDR3 loop reads CASSLSVIHEQYF. CDR3 bases: TGTGCCAGCAGTCTATCTGTAATCCACGAGCAGTACTTC.

The V call is TRBV6-6, the J call TRBJ1-2, with 7 bases fitting TRBD1. CDR3 length: 13 amino acids. The V gene end was trimmed by 6 bases and the J gene end by 5 bases; junction bases not matched to a gene: 6. CDR1 is MNHNY, CDR2 SVGAGI, per germline (reference sequence). The CDR3 loop reads CASSLRDSYGYTF. CDR3 DNA sequence: TGTGCCAGCAGCCTCCGGGACAGTTATGGCTACACCTTC.

This sequence joins TRBV29-1 and TRBJ2-1, with 8 bases matching TRBD2. CDR3 length: 15 residues. Germline V gene sequence: CDR1 SQVTM, CDR2 ANQGSEA. The junction had 9 bases not matched to a gene; V was cut back by 6 bases and J by 2 bases. The CDR3: CSVIQAGVTYNEQFF. DNA for the CDR3: TGCAGCGTGATTCAAGCGGGAGTTACCTACAATGAGCAGTTCTTC.

This rearrangement joins TRBV27 to TRBJ2-7; D is possibly TRBD2 (6 bases). The CDR3 contains 14 residues. Trimming left V 2 bases short and J 5 bases short, with 13 bases between. The germline gives CDR1 MNHEY, CDR2 SMNVEV (reference sequence). In DNA form, the CDR3 reads TGTGCCAGCAGTTTACAGGGCGGGGTCCACGAGCAGTACTTC. This translates into CASSLQGGVHEQYF.

DNA of the CDR3: TGTGCCTGGACCCCGGGACAGGGGGCCTACGAGCAGTACTTC. The encoded protein is CAWTPGQGAYEQYF. The V call is TRBV30, the J call TRBJ2-7, with 11 bases matching TRBD1. Germline V lookup: CDR1 GTSNPN, CDR2 SVGIG (reference sequence). With V trimmed by 4 bases and J by 2 bases, 4 bases remained unmatched. This CDR3 has 14 residues.

The V and J genes are TRBV27 and TRBJ2-7; tentatively, D is TRBD2 (6 bases). The CDR3 sequence is 17 residues long. Germline V gene sequence: CDR1 MNHEY, CDR2 SMNVEV (reference sequence). V was pared by 2 bases and J by 7 bases, with 24 bases between. Here the CDR3 DNA reads TGTGCCAGCAGTTTAGGATTCCATAGCGGCCCCACCCGGGAGCAGTACTTC. Protein: CASSLGFHSGPTREQYF.

In this sample, this clone turned up a few times. The CDR3 region has the DNA TGTGCCAGCAGCTCAAGCCCCCGGGACAGCTCGAACACTGAAGCTTTCTTT. Translating it yields CASSSSPRDSSNTEAFF. The J gene is TRBJ1-1, the V gene TRBV11-2, with 7 bases fitting TRBD1. V shed 4 bases, J shed 1 base, and the junction held 12 bases outside the gene matches. This CDR3 contains 17 residues. The germline gives CDR1 SGHAT, CDR2 FQNNGV. Full variable domain (outside the CDR3, taken from reference TRBV11-2 and TRBJ1-1): EAGVAQSPRYKIIEKRQSVAFWCNPISGHATLYWYQQILGQGPKLLIQFQNNGVVDDSQLPKDRFSAERLKGVDSTLKIQPAKLEDSAVYLCASSSSPRDSSNTEAFFGQGTRLTVV.

The V call is TRBV11-3, the J call TRBJ1-2, with D perhaps matching TRBD1 (5 bases). CDR1 and CDR2 from the germline V gene are SGHNT and YENEEA. Trimming took off 3 bases at V and 1 base at J, with 18 bases between the two ends. The CDR3 spans 17 residues. For the CDR3, the DNA is TGTGCCAGCAGCTTGTGGGGCGAGGATGTGTTTAACTATGGCTACACCTTC. It translates to CASSLWGEDVFNYGYTF. The full variable domain, rest sourced from reference TRBV11-3 and TRBJ1-2, is EAGVVQSPRYKIIEKKQPVAFWCNPISGHNTLYWYLQNLGQGPELLIRYENEEAVDDSQLPKDRFSAERLKGVDSTLKIQPAELGDSAVYLCASSLWGEDVFNYGYTFGSGTRLTVV.

There are a few counts of this clone. The V call is TRBV5-6, the J call TRBJ1-5; D might be TRBD1 (5 bases). The germline V gene encodes CDR1 SGHDT and CDR2 YYEEEE. CDR3 length: 12 residues. The V gene lost 5 bases and the J gene lost 4 bases, with 7 bases spanning the gap. CDR3 coding DNA: TGTGCCAGCAGTTCAGGGAATCAGCCCCAGCATTTT. This sequence encodes CASSSGNQPQHF.

The V and J genes are TRBV27 and TRBJ1-1; 7 nucleotides match TRBD1. The length of the CDR3 is 15 residues. CDR1 MNHEY and CDR2 SMNVEV come from the germline V gene (reference sequence). After removal of 4 bases from V and 1 base from J, the junction contained 6 bases not matched to a gene. Here the CDR3 reads CASSSGGVTNTEAFF. CDR3 DNA: TGTGCCAGCAGTTCAGGGGGAGTTACGAACACTGAAGCTTTCTTT.

The chain joins TRBV7-2 to TRBJ2-1; no reliable D call. In germline, CDR1 is SGHTA, CDR2 FQGNSA. V lost 0 bases, J lost 0 bases, and 6 bases lay in between. The CDR3 totals 15 residues. CDR3 residues: CASSLAHSSYNEQFF. CDR3 in DNA: TGTGCCAGCAGCTTAGCGCACAGCTCCTACAATGAGCAGTTCTTC.

The V call is TRBV6-4, the J call TRBJ2-3, with 10 bases matching TRBD2. CDR3 size: 16 residues. The germline V gene encodes CDR1 MRHNA and CDR2 SNTAGT. V was pared by 4 bases and J by 5 bases, with 9 bases of the junction left unmatched. For the CDR3, the DNA is TGTGCCAGCAGTGGATCTGGGACTAGCGACTTAGATACGCAGTATTTT. Translating it yields CASSGSGTSDLDTQYF.

The genes are TRBV4-3 and TRBJ2-7; no reliable D call. Germline V gene lookup returns CDR1 LGHNA and CDR2 YSLEER. Trimming took 1 base from V and 2 from J, leaving 12 bases between them. This CDR3 spans 15 amino acids. The CDR3 sequence: CASSQVDGATYEQYF. The CDR3 DNA reads TGCGCCAGCAGCCAAGTTGACGGAGCTACCTACGAGCAGTACTTC.

This chain connects TRBV27 to TRBJ1-2; D call uncertain. CDR1 is MNHEY, CDR2 SMNVEV, per germline (reference sequence). The CDR3 consists of 13 residues. Trimming shortened V by 4 bases and J by 8 bases, and 14 bases separated the two germline ends. The CDR3 nucleotides read TGTGCCAGCAGTTCCATCTCGGGGAGCGGCTACACCTTC. Its translation: CASSSISGSGYTF.

The rearrangement joins TRBV11-2 to TRBJ2-7; 8 nucleotides agree with TRBD1. Germline values: CDR1 SGHAT, CDR2 FQNNGV. The CDR3 is 14 amino acids. The V gene end was trimmed by 3 bases and the J gene end by 2 bases; junction bases not matched to a gene: 3. The CDR3 sequence: CASSFRDRTYEQYF. CDR3 coding DNA: TGTGCCAGCAGCTTTCGGGACAGGACCTACGAGCAGTACTTC.

The chain is built from TRBV7-9 and TRBJ2-7; D possibly corresponds to TRBD1 (6 bases). Germline CDR1 and CDR2: SEHNR and FQNEAQ (reference sequence). CDR3 size: 14 residues. Trimming removed 1 base at V and 3 bases at J, with 10 bases between. The CDR3: CASSLEGRGYEQYF. CDR3 nucleotides: TGTGCCAGCAGCTTAGAGGGCAGGGGCTACGAGCAGTACTTC. Based on the CDR3 plus reference TRBV7-9 and TRBJ2-7, the full variable domain is DTGVSQNPRHKITKRGQNVTFRCDPISEHNRLYWYRQTLGQGPEFLTYFQNEAQLEKSRLLSDRFSAERPKGSFSTLEIQRTEQGDSAMYLCASSLEGRGYEQYFGPGTRLTVT.